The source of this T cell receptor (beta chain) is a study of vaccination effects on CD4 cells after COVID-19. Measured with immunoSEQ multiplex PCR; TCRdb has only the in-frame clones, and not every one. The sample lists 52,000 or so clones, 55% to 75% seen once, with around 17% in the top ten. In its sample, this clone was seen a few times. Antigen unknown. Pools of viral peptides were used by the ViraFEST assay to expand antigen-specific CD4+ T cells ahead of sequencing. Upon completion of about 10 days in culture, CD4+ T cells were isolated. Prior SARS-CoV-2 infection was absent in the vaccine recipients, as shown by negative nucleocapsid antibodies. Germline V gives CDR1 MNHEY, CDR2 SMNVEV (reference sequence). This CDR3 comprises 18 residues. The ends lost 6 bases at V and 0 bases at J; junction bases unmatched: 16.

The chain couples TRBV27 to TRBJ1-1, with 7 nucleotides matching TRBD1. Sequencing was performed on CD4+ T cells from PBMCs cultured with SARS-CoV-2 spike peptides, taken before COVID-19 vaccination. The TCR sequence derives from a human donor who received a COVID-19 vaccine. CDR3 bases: TGTGCCAGCAGCCCCGGCCCGGGACAGCGACTGATGAACACTGAAGCTTTCTTT. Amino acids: CASSPGPGQRLMNTEAFF.